This T cell receptor (beta chain) was captured in a study of post-analysis software for immune sequencing data. Study details: Relapsing-remitting, secondary progressive and progressive-relapsing multiple sclerosis were all included among the disease courses. Study-wide findings and caveats: Included in a set of a few TRBV segments more frequent in patients than controls were TRBV5-6, TRBV5-1 and TRBV20-1. The normalized Chao1 diversity of multiple sclerosis patients was significantly lower than that of controls. The authors found that F measure strongly co-clustered same-batch samples.

Carried by the TCR beta cDNA libraries were unique molecular identifiers. Each batch of about 0.85 to 10 million T cells produced 450,000 to 500,000 cDNA molecules. TCRdb re-analysed the PCR reads in MiXCR, keeping a single row per CDR3 protein. The data hold about half a million distinct CDR3 sequences, with approximately 45% observed a single time. CDR3 size: 17 residues. Trimming cost V 3 bases and J 5 bases, with 19 bases left between them. A word on this clonotype: Antigen specificity is unknown.

The sequenced sample consisted of blood. The V and J genes are TRBV12-3 or TRBV12-4 and TRBJ2-2; D is perhaps TRBD2 (5 bases). This clonotype originated in a girl aged 10 to 17 with multiple sclerosis. This CDR3 is CASSLEARGPGTGELFF. In nucleotides, the CDR3 is TGTGCCAGCAGTTTGGAGGCGAGAGGGCCGGGGACCGGGGAGCTGTTTTTT.